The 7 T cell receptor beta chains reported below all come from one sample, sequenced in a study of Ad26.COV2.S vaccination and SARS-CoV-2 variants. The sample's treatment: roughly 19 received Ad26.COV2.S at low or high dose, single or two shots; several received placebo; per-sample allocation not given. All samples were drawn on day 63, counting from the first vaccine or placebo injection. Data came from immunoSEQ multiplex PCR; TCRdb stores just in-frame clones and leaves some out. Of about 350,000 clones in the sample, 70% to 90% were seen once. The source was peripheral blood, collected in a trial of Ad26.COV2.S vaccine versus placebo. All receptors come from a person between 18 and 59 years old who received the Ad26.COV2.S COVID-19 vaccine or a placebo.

The CDR3 spells CASIRQGSNYEQYF. For the CDR3, the DNA is TGTGCCAGCATCAGACAGGGGAGTAACTACGAGCAGTACTTC. The J gene is TRBJ2-7, the V gene TRBV2; 8 bases agree with TRBD1. Germline V gives CDR1 SNHLY, CDR2 FYNNEI. Trimming took 7 bases from V and 3 from J; bases not matched to a gene: 8. This CDR3 has 14 residues.

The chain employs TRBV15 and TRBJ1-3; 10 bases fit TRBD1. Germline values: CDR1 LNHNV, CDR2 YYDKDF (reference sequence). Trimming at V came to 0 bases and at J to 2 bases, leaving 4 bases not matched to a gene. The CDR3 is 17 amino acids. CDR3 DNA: TGTGCCACCAGCAGAGAGAGGACAGGGGGTGCTGGAAACACCATATATTTT. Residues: CATSRERTGGAGNTIYF.

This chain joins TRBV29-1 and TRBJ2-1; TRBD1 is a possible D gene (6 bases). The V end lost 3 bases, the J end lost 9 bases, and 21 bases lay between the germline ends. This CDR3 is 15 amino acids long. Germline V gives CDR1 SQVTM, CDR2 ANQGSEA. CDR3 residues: CSVEGPGDLFSEQFF. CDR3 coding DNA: TGCAGCGTTGAGGGGCCAGGGGACCTTTTCAGTGAGCAGTTCTTC.

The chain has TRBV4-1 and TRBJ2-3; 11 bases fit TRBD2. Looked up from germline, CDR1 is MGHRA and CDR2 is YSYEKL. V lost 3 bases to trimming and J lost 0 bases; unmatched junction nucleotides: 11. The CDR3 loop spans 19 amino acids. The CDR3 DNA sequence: TGCGCCAGCAGCCATACTCTAGCGGGGGGAACGACTAGCACAGATACGCAGTATTTT. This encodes CASSHTLAGGTTSTDTQYF.

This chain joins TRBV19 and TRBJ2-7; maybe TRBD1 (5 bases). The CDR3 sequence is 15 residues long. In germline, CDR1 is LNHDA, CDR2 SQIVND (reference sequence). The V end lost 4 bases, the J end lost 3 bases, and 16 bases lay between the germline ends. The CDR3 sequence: CASSNGHSYLYEQYF. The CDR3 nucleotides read TGTGCCAGTAGTAACGGACATTCCTATCTCTACGAGCAGTACTTC.

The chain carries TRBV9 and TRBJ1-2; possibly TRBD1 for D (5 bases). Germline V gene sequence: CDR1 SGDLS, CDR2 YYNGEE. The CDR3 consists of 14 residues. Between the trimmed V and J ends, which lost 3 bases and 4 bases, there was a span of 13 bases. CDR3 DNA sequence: TGTGCCAGCAGCGGGGACGGGGCGCCCTATGGCTACACCTTC. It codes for CASSGDGAPYGYTF.

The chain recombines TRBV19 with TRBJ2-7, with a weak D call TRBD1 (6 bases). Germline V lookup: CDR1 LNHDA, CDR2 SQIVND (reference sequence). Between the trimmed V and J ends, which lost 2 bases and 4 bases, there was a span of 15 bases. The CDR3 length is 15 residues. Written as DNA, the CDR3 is TGTGCCAGTAGTATAAGTCCAGGGGAAGGTTACGAGCAGTACTTC. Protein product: CASSISPGEGYEQYF.